What follows is one T cell receptor (beta chain) and its context. Here immunoSEQ multiplex PCR was the method, and the copy in TCRdb shows in-frame clones only, minus some. The sample contains hundreds of thousands of clones, 87% of which appear only once. Germline V gives CDR1 SEHNR, CDR2 FQNEAQ (reference sequence). The CDR3 is 16 amino acids. V shed 4 bases and J shed 4 bases, with 17 bases lying between them. These data originate in a study of blood T cell repertoires in COVID-19. About the study: Specimens from acute and convalescent COVID-19 originated in the United States, Italy and Spain. Sources were T cells, B-cell-depleted T cells, or PBMCs; the material itself was cDNA or gDNA.

Recovered status in Cohort 3 required two negative PCRs, clearance, or symptom resolution. This TCR derives from a woman aged 18 to 35 who had recovered from COVID-19. Sample: PBMCs or T cells enriched from blood (not recorded which). The V and J genes are TRBV7-9 and TRBJ1-3; unclear D gene. The chain's CDR3 is CASSSPWAPEGNTIYF. The CDR3 nucleotides are TGTGCCAGCAGCTCACCTTGGGCCCCCGAGGGAAACACCATATATTTT.